This T cell receptor (beta chain) was captured by sequencing in a study of T cells in Graves' hyperthyroidism and ophthalmopathy. Regarding the study as a whole: The model predicted ophthalmopathy a median around seven months before onset.

Each 10 ml fresh peripheral blood draw supplied the PBMCs. It was RNA transcripts that yielded the amplified TCR beta CDR3 regions. An initial round of RT-PCR targeting the TCR CDR3 relied on the HTBI primer set. MiXCR, applied by TCRdb to the multiplex PCR reads, yields one record per CDR3 protein. The table has roughly 500,000 distinct CDR3 sequences, around 15% seen once. Turning to this clonotype: What it binds is unknown.

CDR3 size: 16 residues. Between the trimmed V and J ends, which lost 7 bases and 4 bases, there was a span of 19 bases. In germline, CDR1 is SNHLY, CDR2 FYNNEI. The rearrangement joins TRBV2 to TRBJ2-2; possibly TRBD2 for D (7 bases). This clonotype originated in a woman aged 25-40 years with Graves' ophthalmopathy. The material sequenced was blood. The CDR3 nucleotides are TGTGCCAGCAAGAATCTAGCGGCCAGGGGCACCGGGGAGCTGTTTTTT. Amino acid sequence: CASKNLAARGTGELFF.